This record concerns one T cell receptor beta chain sequence. No antigen is known for it. This sample is part of a study of T cell responses to AZD1222 COVID-19 vaccine. The protocol was immunoSEQ multiplex PCR, while the TCRdb copy is restricted to in-frame clones and leaves out a portion. This sample has more than 95,000 clones, with around 87% found just once. The CDR3 has 12 residues. Trimming left V 6 bases short and J 4 bases short, with 9 bases between. CDR1 and CDR2 (germline): LNHDA, SQIVND (reference sequence). Findings and limits, study-wide: Distributed over spike, vaccine-associated CD4 TCRs predominated at 160-218 and 743-854. Reportedly, nearly half of unique spike TCRs recognized epitopes outside B.1.351/B.1.1.7 mutations. Donors were chiefly white British, with a greater number of females, and clonal diversity was perhaps underestimated. Baseline seropositivity characterized only a handful of AZD1222 recipients.

J is TRBJ1-1 and V is TRBV19, with no clear D. The source material was peripheral blood, sampled on day 0 of AZD1222 vaccination. The sequence was obtained from an adult in good health. The CDR3 DNA reads TGTGCCAGTAGATGGACCACCACTGAAGCTTTCTTT. Translation: CASRWTTTEAFF.